This T cell receptor (beta chain) was obtained from a study of T cell repertoires in cytomegalovirus infection. About the research overall: It was the public TCR beta signatures that indicated both CMV infection and matching HLA type. Notes on the study in general: HLA-C-restricted CMV-specific TCR beta clonotypes prevailed in the ex vivo response.

TCRdb passed the reads through MiXCR, listing each CDR3 protein once. The sample records around 71,000 distinct CDR3 sequences, 20% being singletons. Germline V lookup: CDR1 SGHTA, CDR2 FQGTGA. The V and J ends lost 3 bases and 7 bases respectively, with 16 bases between them. This CDR3 is built from 15 residues. Of note for this clonotype: Antigen: not known.

Sample: CD8+ T cells from cultured PBMCs, taken from culture after CMV antigen stimulation. This TCR came from a human donor in good health (CMV status not recorded). Some clones in this sample may be carry-over from other donors' samples. The chain recombines TRBV7-3 with TRBJ1-5, with D uncertain. CDR3 in DNA: TGTGCCAGCAGCTTCACTGTGGGAGTCTGGCAGCCCCAGCATTTT. It yields the protein CASSFTVGVWQPQHF.